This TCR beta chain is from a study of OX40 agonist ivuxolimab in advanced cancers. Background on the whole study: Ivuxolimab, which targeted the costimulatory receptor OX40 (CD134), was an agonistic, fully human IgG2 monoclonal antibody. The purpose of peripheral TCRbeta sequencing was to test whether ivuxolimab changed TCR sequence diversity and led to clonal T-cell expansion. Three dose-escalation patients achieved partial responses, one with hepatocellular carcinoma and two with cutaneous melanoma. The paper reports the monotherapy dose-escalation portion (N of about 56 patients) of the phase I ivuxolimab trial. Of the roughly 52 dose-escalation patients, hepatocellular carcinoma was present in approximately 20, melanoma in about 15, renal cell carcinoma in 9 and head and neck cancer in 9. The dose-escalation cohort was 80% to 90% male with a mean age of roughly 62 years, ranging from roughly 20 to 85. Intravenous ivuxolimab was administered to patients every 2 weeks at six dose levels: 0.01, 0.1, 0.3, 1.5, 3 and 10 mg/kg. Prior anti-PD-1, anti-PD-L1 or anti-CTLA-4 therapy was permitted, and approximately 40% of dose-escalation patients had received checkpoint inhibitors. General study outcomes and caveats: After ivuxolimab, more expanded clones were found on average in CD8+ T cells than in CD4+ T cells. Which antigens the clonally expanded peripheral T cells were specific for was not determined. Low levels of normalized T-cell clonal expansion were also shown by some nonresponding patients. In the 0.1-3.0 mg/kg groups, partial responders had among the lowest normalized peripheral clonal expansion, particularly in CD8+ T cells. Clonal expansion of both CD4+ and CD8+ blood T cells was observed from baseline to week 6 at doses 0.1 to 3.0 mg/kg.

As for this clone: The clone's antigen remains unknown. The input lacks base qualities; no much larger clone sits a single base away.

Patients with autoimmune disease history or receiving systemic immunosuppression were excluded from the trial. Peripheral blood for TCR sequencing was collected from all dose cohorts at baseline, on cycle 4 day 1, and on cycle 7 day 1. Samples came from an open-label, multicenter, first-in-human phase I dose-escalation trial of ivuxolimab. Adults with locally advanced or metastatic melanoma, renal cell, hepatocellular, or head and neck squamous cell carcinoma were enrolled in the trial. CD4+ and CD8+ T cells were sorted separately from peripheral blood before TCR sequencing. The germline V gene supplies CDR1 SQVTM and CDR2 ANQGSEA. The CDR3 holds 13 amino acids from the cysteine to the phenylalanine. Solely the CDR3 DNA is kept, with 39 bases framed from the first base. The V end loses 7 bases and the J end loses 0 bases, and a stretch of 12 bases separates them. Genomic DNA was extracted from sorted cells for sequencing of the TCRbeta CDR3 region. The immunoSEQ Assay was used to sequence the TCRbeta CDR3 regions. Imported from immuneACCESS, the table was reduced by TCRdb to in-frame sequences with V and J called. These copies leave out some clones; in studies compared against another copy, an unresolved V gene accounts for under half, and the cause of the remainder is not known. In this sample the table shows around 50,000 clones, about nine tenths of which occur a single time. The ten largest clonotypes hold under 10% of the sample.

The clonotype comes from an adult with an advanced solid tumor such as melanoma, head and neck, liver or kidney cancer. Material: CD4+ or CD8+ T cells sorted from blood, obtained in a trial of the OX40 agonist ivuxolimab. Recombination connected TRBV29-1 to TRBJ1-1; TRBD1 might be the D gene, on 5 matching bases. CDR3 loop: CSAFRQMNTEAFF. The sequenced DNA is TGCAGCGCCTTCAGACAGATGAACACTGAAGCTTTCTTT.